The 23 T cell receptor beta chains below come from one sample, sequenced in a study of cytomegalovirus exposure and HLA in healthy donors. The primer mix had 60 Vbeta and 13 Jbeta primers. TCRdb's table, derived via immunoSEQ multiplex PCR, lists solely in-frame clones and lacks some. Of approximately 160,000 clones in the sample, 65% to 80% were seen once. Material for sequencing was PBMCs. These receptors came from a woman in her 50s in good health and CMV-seropositive.

This clone was detected only a few times. The chain is built from TRBV28 and TRBJ1-2; D not resolved. The germline V gene has CDR1 MDHEN and CDR2 SYDVKM. V gave up 8 bases and J gave up 2 bases, with 9 bases separating them. The CDR3 extends over 12 amino acids. CDR3 protein: CASRRANYGYTF. The CDR3 nucleotides are TGTGCCAGCCGGCGGGCGAACTATGGCTACACCTTC.

This chain joins TRBV15 and TRBJ1-2, with 10 bases fitting TRBD1. This CDR3 is built from 13 residues. CDR1 and CDR2 (germline): LNHNV, YYDKDF (reference sequence). After removal of 3 bases from V and 8 bases from J, the junction contained 3 bases not matched to a gene. The CDR3 is CATSSETGGGYTF. CDR3 coding DNA: TGTGCCACCAGCAGCGAGACAGGGGGCGGCTACACCTTC.

The chain uses TRBV9 and TRBJ1-3, with D perhaps TRBD1 (5 bases). Trimming took 1 base from V and 0 from J, leaving 11 bases between them. Germline V gives CDR1 SGDLS, CDR2 YYNGEE. The CDR3 runs to 16 residues. For the CDR3, the DNA is TGTGCCAGCAGCGTAAGGGCGGGGGACTCTGGAAACACCATATATTTT. It codes for CASSVRAGDSGNTIYF. Full variable domain (missing parts from reference TRBV9 and TRBJ1-3): DSGVTQTPKHLITATGQRVTLRCSPRSGDLSVYWYQQSLDQGLQFLIQYYNGEERAKGNILERFSAQQFPDLHSELNLSSLELGDSALYFCASSVRAGDSGNTIYFGEGSWLTVV.

The chain carries TRBV6-1 and TRBJ2-5; D is perhaps TRBD2 (6 bases). The CDR3 extends over 15 amino acids. Germline CDR1 reads MNHNS; CDR2 reads SASEGT. The V end was cut by 6 bases, the J end by 3 bases, with 17 bases between. The CDR3 spells CASSKGTWGEETQYF. Here the CDR3 DNA reads TGTGCCAGCAGCAAGGGGACCTGGGGGGAAGAGACCCAGTACTTC.

The rearrangement joins TRBV5-8 to TRBJ2-7; possibly TRBD1 for D (5 bases). This CDR3 region has 16 residues. Trimming shortened V by 0 bases and J by 2 bases, and 15 bases separated the two germline ends. CDR1 is SGHTS and CDR2 is YDEGEE in the germline V gene. This CDR3 is CASSLAGAGIAYEQYF. For the CDR3, the DNA is TGTGCCAGCAGCTTGGCCGGCGCAGGGATCGCCTACGAGCAGTACTTC.

The V call is TRBV7-2, the J call TRBJ1-1; TRBD1 is a possible D gene (5 bases). This CDR3 comprises 13 residues. CDR1 SGHTA and CDR2 FQGNSA come from the germline V gene. The V end lost 4 bases, the J end lost 5 bases, and 11 bases lay between the germline ends. CDR3 sequence: CASSSGGVTEAFF. The CDR3, as DNA: TGTGCCAGCAGCTCCGGGGGAGTGACTGAAGCTTTCTTT.

The V gene is TRBV9, the J gene TRBJ2-5, with 11 bases fitting TRBD2. V dropped 5 bases and J dropped 2; count of bases not matched to a gene: 5. This CDR3 has 15 residues. Germline CDR1 is SGDLS and CDR2 is YYNGEE. The CDR3 is CASSSTSGKQETQYF. In DNA form, the CDR3 reads TGTGCCAGCAGTTCGACTAGCGGGAAACAAGAGACCCAGTACTTC. Full variable domain (missing parts from reference TRBV9 and TRBJ2-5): DSGVTQTPKHLITATGQRVTLRCSPRSGDLSVYWYQQSLDQGLQFLIQYYNGEERAKGNILERFSAQQFPDLHSELNLSSLELGDSALYFCASSSTSGKQETQYFGPGTRLLVL.

The gene calls are TRBV29-1 and TRBJ1-2, with unresolved D. The V end was cut by 2 bases, the J end by 4 bases, with 8 bases between. This CDR3 is built from 12 residues. CDR1 is SQVTM and CDR2 is ANQGSEA in the germline V gene. In DNA form, the CDR3 reads TGCAGCGTTGAACGTCCCGGCTATGGCTACACCTTC. This codes for CSVERPGYGYTF.

This chain joins TRBV6-1 and TRBJ2-7, with TRBD1 identical over 9 bases. CDR3 length: 14 amino acids. CDR1 is MNHNS and CDR2 is SASEGT in the germline V gene. Trimming cost V 5 bases and J 6 bases; bases outside gene matches: 8. In DNA, the CDR3 is TGTGCCAGCAGTTCCTCACAGGGGGCGGTCGAGCAGTACTTC. Translating gives CASSSSQGAVEQYF.

This rearrangement joins TRBV29-1 to TRBJ1-4; D is uncertain. V was pared by 3 bases and J by 6 bases, with 11 bases between. The length of the CDR3 is 13 residues. Germline CDR1 reads SQVTM; CDR2 reads ANQGSEA. Written as DNA, the CDR3 is TGCAGCGTTGAGGCCGGAGGTGATGAAAAACTGTTTTTT. It is translated as CSVEAGGDEKLFF.

This sequence joins TRBV19 and TRBJ1-2; the match to TRBD1 covers 9 bases. Germline lookup yields CDR1 LNHDA and CDR2 SQIVND (reference sequence). V dropped 7 bases and J dropped 4; count of bases not matched to a gene: 7. This CDR3 comprises 14 residues. The CDR3 loop is CASINTGGSYGYTF. CDR3 sequence (DNA): TGTGCCAGTATTAACACAGGGGGCAGCTATGGCTACACCTTC.

The CDR3 nucleotides read TGTGCCAGTAGTATGGCACCGACTCTTCCCTACGAGCAGTACTTC. As protein: CASSMAPTLPYEQYF. The J gene is TRBJ2-7, the V gene TRBV19; D is uncertain. Between the trimmed V and J ends, which lost 3 bases and 2 bases, there was a span of 14 bases. Per germline, CDR1 LNHDA and CDR2 SQIVND (reference sequence). The length of the CDR3 is 15 residues.

The V and J genes are TRBV10-1 and TRBJ1-5; 8 bases map to TRBD1. Trimming removed 6 bases from V and 0 bases from J; junction bases left unmatched: 13. CDR1 WNHNN and CDR2 SYGVQD come from the germline V gene (reference sequence). CDR3 size: 18 residues. CDR3 amino acids: CASRDRDRPFYSNQPQHF. The CDR3 nucleotides are TGCGCCAGCAGGGACCGGGACAGGCCCTTCTATAGCAATCAGCCCCAGCATTTT.

This chain links TRBV2 with TRBJ2-5; 8 bases match TRBD1. The J call may be in error: the DNA end matches TRBJ2-7 better. CDR1 and CDR2 from the germline V gene are SNHLY and FYNNEI. There are 14 residues in the CDR3. In DNA form, the CDR3 reads TGTGCCAGCAGTGACGGGACAGGACTCTACGAGCAGTACTTC. Translated, it gives CASSDGTGLYEQYF.

The gene calls are TRBV7-9 and TRBJ2-1, with 7 bases identical to TRBD1. The CDR3 extends over 17 amino acids. Per germline, CDR1 SEHNR and CDR2 FQNEAQ (reference sequence). Trimming took 1 base from V and 5 from J; bases not matched to a gene: 11. The CDR3, as DNA: TGTGCCAGCAGCTTAGGGGGGTTGGGGACAGACCACAATGAGCAGTTCTTC. Translated, it gives CASSLGGLGTDHNEQFF.

About this clone: Distinct nucleotide sequences in the sample also encode this CDR3. The chain has TRBV15 and TRBJ1-1; D is unresolved. This CDR3 has 15 residues. V lost 0 bases and J lost 4, with 12 bases in between. The germline V gene has CDR1 LNHNV and CDR2 YYDKDF (reference sequence). CDR3 in DNA: TGTGCCACCAGCAGAGATCGTGTAGTTCGCACTGAAGCTTTCTTT. Translating gives CATSRDRVVRTEAFF.

The rearrangement links TRBV10-3 to TRBJ2-1, with TRBD2 identical over 9 bases. Looked up from germline, CDR1 is ENHRY and CDR2 is SYGVKD. The V and J ends lost 0 bases and 5 bases, in that order; junction bases with no gene match: 5. CDR3 length equals 16 residues. The CDR3 DNA is TGTGCCATCAGTGAGTCGGGTAGCGGGGGACACAATGAGCAGTTCTTC. It specifies CAISESGSGGHNEQFF.

This clone was observed a few times. This chain's CDR3 is CASSRDRVTGELFF. DNA of the CDR3: TGCGCCAGCAGCCGGGACAGGGTTACCGGGGAGCTGTTTTTT. V gene TRBV4-1 combines with J gene TRBJ2-2; 9 bases fit TRBD1. The CDR3 is 14 residues long. V lost 4 bases, J lost 5 bases, and 2 bases stayed unmatched. Germline values: CDR1 MGHRA, CDR2 YSYEKL.

Notes on this clone: Distinct nucleotide sequences in the sample also encode this CDR3. The V call is TRBV9, the J call TRBJ2-1; a possible D gene is TRBD1 (5 bases). Trimming left V 2 bases short and J 1 base short, with 10 bases between. The CDR3 extends over 15 amino acids. Looked up from germline, CDR1 is SGDLS and CDR2 is YYNGEE. This CDR3 is CASSVDSLSYNEQFF. The CDR3 DNA reads as TGTGCCAGCAGCGTTGACAGCTTATCCTACAATGAGCAGTTCTTC.

This clone was seen only once. This chain connects TRBV10-3 to TRBJ2-7; D gene unclear. This CDR3 is 14 amino acids long. CDR1 and CDR2 (germline): ENHRY, SYGVKD. The V gene lost 3 bases and the J gene lost 4 bases, with 13 bases spanning the gap. In nucleotides, the CDR3 is TGTGCCATCAGTGATCTGGTAGAACGTTACGAGCAGTACTTC. As protein: CAISDLVERYEQYF.

This clone showed up just a few times. The V gene is TRBV30, the J gene TRBJ1-4; D perhaps matches TRBD1 (5 bases). The CDR3 length is 17 residues. V was shortened by 8 bases and J by 8 bases, with 30 bases between the two germline ends. Germline V gives CDR1 GTSNPN, CDR2 SVGIG (reference sequence). The CDR3 reads CAIKRTTGPGGNEKLFF. The DNA of the CDR3 is TGTGCCATCAAGAGGACTACAGGACCGGGTGGAAACGAAAAACTGTTTTTT.

The chain carries TRBV6-5 and TRBJ2-3; 7 nucleotides line up with TRBD1. CDR1 and CDR2 (germline): MNHEY, SVGAGI. V dropped 6 bases and J dropped 5; count of bases not matched to a gene: 5. The CDR3 extends over 13 amino acids. This chain's CDR3 is CASSADRVDTQYF. The DNA for the CDR3 is TGTGCCAGCAGCGCTGACAGGGTAGATACGCAGTATTTT.

The chain recombines TRBV15 with TRBJ2-1; 7 positions match TRBD2. With 1 base clipped from V and 7 bases from J, the junction kept 7 bases outside the gene matches. The germline gives CDR1 LNHNV, CDR2 YYDKDF (reference sequence). The CDR3 contains 15 residues. CDR3 in DNA: TGTGCCACCAGCAGAGGATCCACCGGGGGGAATGAGCAGTTCTTC. As protein: CATSRGSTGGNEQFF.